This entry describes one T cell receptor beta chain. This specimen belongs to a study of T cells in Graves' hyperthyroidism and ophthalmopathy. Template material for amplifying TCR beta CDR3 regions consisted of RNA transcripts. An initial round of RT-PCR targeting the TCR CDR3 relied on the HTBI primer set. TCRdb called the multiplex PCR reads again in MiXCR, with one record for every CDR3 protein. Of about 360,000 distinct CDR3 sequences listed, roughly 14% were seen once; the top ten hold under 25%. Germline CDR1 reads MNHGY; CDR2 reads SVAAGI. The ends were cut back, 0 bases at V and 5 bases at J, with 11 bases in the middle. This CDR3 has 15 residues.

Sequences were obtained from blood. The rearrangement joins TRBV6-9 to TRBJ2-1; D is possibly TRBD1 (6 bases). The TCR comes from a young man with Graves' hyperthyroidism that later progressed to Graves' ophthalmopathy. The CDR3: CASSYSDRENNEQFF. The CDR3 nucleotides are TGTGCCAGCAGTTATTCGGACAGAGAGAACAATGAGCAGTTCTTC.